This passage covers 14 T cell receptor beta chains from one sample sequenced in a study of blood T cell repertoires in COVID-19. Only in-frame clones appear in the TCRdb table, and some are missing; sequencing was by immunoSEQ multiplex PCR. Found here are about 270,000 clones, around 85% of them singletons; the top ten hold roughly 1.5%. The specimen sequenced was peripheral blood. These receptors were obtained from a human donor with COVID-19, enrolled during active disease. The donor label of this sample is uncertain.

V gene TRBV11-2 combines with J gene TRBJ2-1, with 10 bases identical to TRBD2. The CDR3 contains 16 residues. With 2 bases clipped from V and 6 bases from J, the junction kept 7 bases outside the gene matches. In germline, CDR1 is SGHAT, CDR2 FQNNGV. The CDR3 DNA reads TGTGCCAGCAGCTTATCCGGGACTAGCGAGGCCAATGAGCAGTTCTTC. It specifies CASSLSGTSEANEQFF.

CDR3 sequence reads: CASSVDLQGRGIDTQYF. CDR3 in DNA: TGTGCCAGCAGCGTAGACCTCCAAGGGAGAGGGATAGATACGCAGTATTTT. This chain connects TRBV9 to TRBJ2-3, with a weak D call TRBD2 (5 bases). Germline values: CDR1 SGDLS, CDR2 YYNGEE. The CDR3 runs to 17 residues. V gave up 0 bases and J gave up 5 bases, with 19 bases separating them.

The rearrangement joins TRBV10-3 to TRBJ2-7, with TRBD2 identical over 13 bases. Germline trimming cut 2 bases from V and 6 bases from J; bases unmatched to any gene: 4. In germline, CDR1 is ENHRY, CDR2 SYGVKD. CDR3 length equals 15 residues. The CDR3 spells CAISEGLAGVTEQYF. DNA for the CDR3: TGTGCCATCAGTGAGGGACTAGCGGGAGTAACCGAGCAGTACTTC.

This rearrangement joins TRBV5-1 to TRBJ2-3; TRBD1 aligns across 9 bases. J lost 6 bases, V lost 0 bases, and 11 bases had no gene match. The germline V gene has CDR1 SGHRS and CDR2 YFSETQ. The CDR3 spans 17 residues. Here the CDR3 reads CASSLVSGTGRGDTQYF. CDR3 DNA: TGCGCCAGCAGCTTGGTATCCGGGACAGGGAGGGGGGATACGCAGTATTTT.

This chain links TRBV7-2 with TRBJ2-1; the match to TRBD2 covers 13 bases. Germline CDR1 SGHTA, CDR2 FQGNSA. With 5 bases clipped from V and 7 bases from J, the junction kept 8 bases outside the gene matches. The CDR3 has 16 residues. CDR3 DNA: TGTGCCAGCAGCCTCCCGGGACTAGCGGGAAGGAATGAGCAGTTCTTC. It yields the protein CASSLPGLAGRNEQFF.

The rearrangement uses TRBV11-3 and TRBJ2-1; D is possibly TRBD2 (5 bases). The CDR3 is 15 residues long. From germline, CDR1 is SGHNT and CDR2 YENEEA. Trimming pared 5 bases from V and 0 bases from J, leaving 11 bases between. In DNA form, the CDR3 reads TGTGCCAGCAGCCACATGGGGAGCTCCTACAATGAGCAGTTCTTC. This gives the protein CASSHMGSSYNEQFF.

The chain uses TRBV5-1 and TRBJ1-1; 9 bases fit TRBD1. The germline CDR1 and CDR2 sequences are SGHRS and YFSETQ. The CDR3 covers 16 residues. V gave up 4 bases and J gave up 0 bases; unmatched junction bases: 7. The CDR3 here is CASSRDRGAVNTEAFF. The CDR3 DNA is TGCGCCAGCAGCCGCGACAGGGGGGCGGTGAACACTGAAGCTTTCTTT.

V gene TRBV7-9 combines with J gene TRBJ2-1, with 14 bases matching TRBD2. The V segment lost 5 bases and the J segment 6 bases; nucleotides outside the gene matches: 6. Germline CDR1 is SEHNR and CDR2 is FQNEAQ (reference sequence). CDR3 size: 16 residues. The CDR3 spells CASSQLGLAGANEQFF. The CDR3 DNA is TGTGCCAGCAGCCAATTGGGACTAGCGGGAGCCAATGAGCAGTTCTTC.

This clone was counted between two and nine times. This chain uses TRBV19 with TRBJ2-5, with TRBD2 matching 12 bases. In germline, CDR1 is LNHDA, CDR2 SQIVND (reference sequence). V was clipped by 4 bases and J by 4 bases; unmatched bases: 7. The CDR3 consists of 16 residues. The CDR3 loop reads CASSTAPTSGRETQYF. The CDR3 nucleotides read TGTGCCAGTAGTACCGCCCCGACTAGCGGGAGAGAGACCCAGTACTTC.

This clone was detected only once. This rearrangement joins TRBV7-9 to TRBJ2-5; 7 positions agree with TRBD2. Germline V gene sequence: CDR1 SEHNR, CDR2 FQNEAQ (reference sequence). V shed 5 bases, J shed 2 bases, and the junction held 5 bases outside the gene matches. CDR3 length: 14 amino acids. Here the CDR3 reads CASSPTSEQETQYF. DNA of the CDR3: TGTGCCAGCAGCCCCACTAGCGAGCAAGAGACCCAGTACTTC.

This chain connects TRBV28 to TRBJ1-5, with TRBD1 identical over 12 bases. CDR1 is MDHEN, CDR2 SYDVKM, per germline. The CDR3 sequence is 19 residues long. The J segment lost 6 bases and the V segment lost 5 bases, leaving 17 bases of the junction unmatched. The CDR3 DNA reads as TGTGCCAGCAGTCCGCTTGGGACAGGGGGCGGGTGGGCCAGTCAGCCCCAGCATTTT. Translating it yields CASSPLGTGGGWASQPQHF.

This clone was seen more than once but under ten times. Other DNA sequences of this sample code for an identical CDR3. The chain links TRBV6-5 to TRBJ1-2, with TRBD1 as a possible D gene (5 bases). Per the germline V gene, CDR1 is MNHEY and CDR2 is SVGAGI. The length of the CDR3 is 13 residues. V was shortened by 5 bases and J by 3 bases, with 10 bases between the two germline ends. CDR3 amino acids: CASSPGGDYGYTF. The CDR3 DNA reads as TGTGCCAGCAGTCCCGGGGGAGACTATGGCTACACCTTC.

The chain has TRBV19 and TRBJ2-7; 8 bases are shared with TRBD2. The CDR3 sequence is 12 residues long. The trim removed 4 bases at V and 10 bases at J, leaving 6 bases unmatched. In germline, CDR1 is LNHDA, CDR2 SQIVND (reference sequence). CDR3 DNA sequence: TGTGCCAGTAGTACGATCGGGGGGGGACAGTACTTC. As protein: CASSTIGGGQYF.

The V gene is TRBV2, the J gene TRBJ1-5, with 8 bases aligning to TRBD1. Germline V lookup: CDR1 SNHLY, CDR2 FYNNEI. The length of the CDR3 is 16 residues. The ends lost 4 bases at V and 6 bases at J; junction bases unmatched: 11. As DNA, the CDR3 is TGTGCCAGCAGTGTTCCCTCAGGGGGCATCAGTCAGCCCCAGCATTTT. It specifies CASSVPSGGISQPQHF.